This TCR beta chain derives from a study of blood T cells in healthy people across ages. The second PCR ran roughly 6 to 12 cycles with a sample-barcoded 5' primer and J-beta primers. A template-switch adaptor with 12 random nucleotides tagged each cDNA molecule. Using its own MiXCR run on the 5' RACE reads, TCRdb lists one record per CDR3 protein. The sample has approximately 2,000,000 distinct CDR3 sequences; around 40% are singletons. Healthy Caucasian individuals from Russia aged about 6 to 90 were enrolled as donors. Sequenced material: blood. The receptor's source is a human donor in good health.

CDR3 DNA sequence: TGTGCCAGCAGTGCCGGGACAGGGAACAACTATGGCTACACCTTC. Protein: CASSAGTGNNYGYTF. The chain joins TRBV2 to TRBJ1-2, with 9 bases that match TRBD1. Trimming cost V 4 bases and J 2 bases; bases outside gene matches: 5. The germline gives CDR1 SNHLY, CDR2 FYNNEI. This CDR3 region has 15 residues.